The clone carrying this T cell receptor (beta chain) appeared a single time. This sample includes further DNA sequences coding for the same CDR3. These data belong to a study of T cell responses to AZD1222 COVID-19 vaccine. Assay used: immunoSEQ multiplex PCR; TCRdb lists only in-frame clones, some missing. The repertoire holds more than 150,000 clones, with roughly 91% as singletons. The specimen comprised peripheral blood, sampled 28 days after the second AZD1222 dose. The receptor was derived from an adult who received the AZD1222 COVID-19 vaccine.

This CDR3 reads CASSLAGANSPLHF. CDR3 sequence (DNA): TGTGCCAGCAGCTTGGCTGGGGCTAATTCACCCCTCCACTTT. This sequence joins TRBV5-4 and TRBJ1-6, with D tentatively TRBD1 (5 bases). This CDR3 has 14 amino acids. V lost 0 bases, J lost 6 bases, and 7 bases lay in between. Germline CDR1 SGHNT, CDR2 YYREEE (reference sequence).